The 21 T cell receptor beta chains presented below share a single source sample, sequenced in a study of shared clonotypes between healthy human individuals. Assay: immunoSEQ multiplex PCR; the TCRdb copy retains only in-frame clones and omits some. The sample has about 2.2 million clones; approximately 92% are singletons. Positively selected for CCR7, the CD45RO-negative cells used as naive CD8 cells excluded terminally differentiated effector memory CD45RA+ cells. Sequenced material: naive CD8+ T cells from PBMCs. The receptor source for this set is a man aged 18 to 30 in good health. Some clones in this sample may be carry-over from other donors' samples.

This clone was observed a handful of times. Distinct nucleotide sequences in the sample also encode this CDR3. This chain uses TRBV29-1 with TRBJ1-2, with D perhaps matching TRBD1 (5 bases). The CDR3 is 12 residues long. Looked up from germline, CDR1 is SQVTM and CDR2 is ANQGSEA. Between the trimmed V and J ends, which lost 4 bases and 1 base, there was a span of 7 bases. The DNA for the CDR3 is TGCAGCGTTGGGGACGGTAACTATGGCTACACCTTC. Protein sequence: CSVGDGNYGYTF.

This chain uses TRBV6-4 with TRBJ2-3; D is possibly TRBD2 (5 bases). Trimming took 0 bases from V and 4 from J, leaving 14 bases between them. The CDR3 is 16 residues long. Germline assignment: CDR1 MRHNA and CDR2 SNTAGT. The DNA of the CDR3 is TGTGCCAGCAGTGACTCCCCTAGCAATACGGCAGATACGCAGTATTTT. Amino acids: CASSDSPSNTADTQYF.

This clone was seen a single time. The chain recombines TRBV29-1 with TRBJ1-2; D is unresolved. Trimming stripped 1 base from V and 3 bases from J, with 12 bases between. Germline CDR1 is SQVTM and CDR2 is ANQGSEA. The CDR3 runs to 14 residues. The CDR3 reads CSVEGAPGDYGYTF. In DNA, the CDR3 is TGCAGCGTTGAAGGGGCACCCGGGGACTATGGCTACACCTTC.

The chain joins TRBV4-3 to TRBJ2-1, with TRBD2 as a possible D gene (5 bases). With 1 base removed from V and 7 bases from J, the gap between germline ends came to 17 bases. The germline CDR1 and CDR2 sequences are LGHNA and YSLEER. This CDR3 contains 16 residues. The CDR3 region has the DNA TGCGCCAGCAGCCAAGGCGGCAGCGGTCGAAAGAATGAGCAGTTCTTC. This encodes CASSQGGSGRKNEQFF.

Concerning this clone itself: The same CDR3 arises from other DNA sequences in this sample as well. The DNA for the CDR3 is TGTGCCAGCAGCGTAGGACTAGCGGGCGAGCAGTACTTC. This gives the protein CASSVGLAGEQYF. V is TRBV9 and J is TRBJ2-7, with TRBD2 identical over 10 bases. Unmatched junction bases numbered 0, after V lost 0 bases and J lost 6 bases. This CDR3 is built from 13 residues. CDR1 and CDR2 from the germline V gene are SGDLS and YYNGEE.

The V and J genes are TRBV18 and TRBJ2-3; no clear D gene. This CDR3 is 13 amino acids long. Looked up from germline, CDR1 is KGHSH and CDR2 is LQKENI. V gave up 7 bases and J gave up 6 bases, with 14 bases separating them. Written as DNA, the CDR3 is TGTGCCAGCTTCCATGGCAGCTCCGATACGCAGTATTTT. This translates into CASFHGSSDTQYF.

The CDR3 spells CASNRGNTIYF. For the CDR3, the DNA is TGTGCCAGTAACCGGGGAAACACCATATATTTT. The V gene is TRBV19, the J gene TRBJ1-3, with unresolved D. The CDR3 loop spans 11 amino acids. V was trimmed by 7 bases and J by 4 bases, leaving 5 bases between them. CDR1 LNHDA and CDR2 SQIVND come from the germline V gene (reference sequence).

The rearrangement joins TRBV4-1 to TRBJ2-2, with a weak D call TRBD2 (6 bases). The CDR3 covers 14 residues. Germline CDR1 reads MGHRA; CDR2 reads YSYEKL. The V end was cut by 2 bases, the J end by 7 bases, with 11 bases between. Here the CDR3 DNA reads TGCGCCAGCAGCCAACCTACCGGGGGCGGGGAGCTGTTTTTT. Its translation: CASSQPTGGGELFF.

V gene TRBV4-1 combines with J gene TRBJ2-4; D tentatively reads TRBD1 or TRBD2 (6 bases each). Trimming took 2 bases from V and 6 from J, leaving 17 bases between them. There are 16 residues in the CDR3. Germline CDR1 is MGHRA and CDR2 is YSYEKL. This CDR3 reads CASSQPVAGGGNIQYF. The CDR3 coding sequence is TGCGCCAGCAGCCAACCTGTAGCCGGAGGGGGAAACATTCAGTACTTC.

The chain carries TRBV5-1 and TRBJ2-3; perhaps TRBD1 as D (6 bases). The germline gives CDR1 SGHRS, CDR2 YFSETQ. The CDR3 loop spans 16 amino acids. The ends were cut back, 5 bases at V and 4 bases at J, with 20 bases in the middle. The CDR3 sequence: CASRPVGQPSSDTQYF. CDR3 nucleotide sequence: TGCGCCAGCAGACCAGTTGGACAGCCCTCTTCAGATACGCAGTATTTT.

CDR3 residues: CASSVDSGWETQYF. The DNA for the CDR3 is TGTGCCAGCAGCGTAGATAGTGGCTGGGAGACCCAGTACTTC. The rearrangement joins TRBV9 to TRBJ2-5; D unresolved. Trimming cost V 0 bases and J 5 bases, with 11 bases left between them. The CDR3 extends over 14 amino acids. The germline CDR1 and CDR2 sequences are SGDLS and YYNGEE.

This chain connects TRBV6-1 to TRBJ2-1; D gene unclear. With 7 bases removed from V and 0 bases from J, the gap between germline ends came to 13 bases. In germline, CDR1 is MNHNS, CDR2 SASEGT. This CDR3 is 15 amino acids long. The CDR3 here is CASTPRSRSYNEQFF. The CDR3 DNA reads TGTGCCAGCACCCCTCGTTCTCGCTCCTACAATGAGCAGTTCTTC.

This chain links TRBV5-1 with TRBJ2-7; 9 bases fit TRBD1. The V and J ends lost 4 bases and 0 bases, in that order; junction bases with no gene match: 11. Germline values: CDR1 SGHRS, CDR2 YFSETQ. The CDR3 has 17 residues. The CDR3 spells CASSPPGQGFFSYEQYF. The CDR3 nucleotides read TGCGCCAGCAGCCCGCCGGGACAGGGCTTTTTCTCCTACGAGCAGTACTTC.

The rearrangement uses TRBV7-2 and TRBJ2-2; the D is unclear. The CDR3 runs 15 residues. The germline V gene has CDR1 SGHTA and CDR2 FQGNSA. The V gene lost 6 bases and the J gene lost 2 bases, with 13 bases spanning the gap. In DNA form, the CDR3 reads TGTGCCAGCAGGGTCTTGGGTACTAACACCGGGGAGCTGTTTTTT. Its protein is CASRVLGTNTGELFF.

This clone was detected only a few times. V usage is TRBV4-1 and J usage is TRBJ1-1, with TRBD1 as a possible D gene (6 bases). Trimming cost V 1 base and J 8 bases, with 8 bases left between them. Germline values: CDR1 MGHRA, CDR2 YSYEKL. The CDR3 contains 12 residues. CDR3 in amino acids: CASSQAQGEAFF. CDR3 in DNA: TGCGCCAGCAGCCAAGCACAGGGCGAAGCTTTCTTT.

The CDR3 is CASSQVLLTALNSPLHF. The DNA of the CDR3 is TGCGCCAGCAGCCAAGTCCTGTTAACAGCCCTTAATTCACCCCTCCACTTT. This chain joins TRBV4-1 and TRBJ1-6; D remains unclear. Germline assignment: CDR1 MGHRA and CDR2 YSYEKL. Trimming took off 1 base at V and 6 bases at J, with 16 bases between the two ends. The CDR3 is 17 amino acids.

The chain joins TRBV4-3 to TRBJ2-5; D may be TRBD2 (7 bases). The CDR3 has 15 residues. CDR1 is LGHNA, CDR2 YSLEER, per germline. Trimming removed 3 bases at V and 6 bases at J, with 17 bases between. DNA of the CDR3: TGCGCCAGCAGCCAGTCTCAGGGGAGGGAAAAGACCCAGTACTTC. Translated, it gives CASSQSQGREKTQYF.

For the CDR3, the DNA is TGTGCCAGTAGGGGGGACGGTAACACCGGGGAGCTGTTTTTT. This sequence encodes CASRGDGNTGELFF. This chain connects TRBV19 to TRBJ2-2; either TRBD1 or TRBD2 may fit D (5 bases each). In germline, CDR1 is LNHDA, CDR2 SQIVND (reference sequence). The CDR3 consists of 14 residues. Trimming took 6 bases from V and 2 from J, leaving 10 bases between them.

Worth noting for this clone: Within the sample, other DNA sequences also encode this same CDR3. In DNA form, the CDR3 reads TGTGCCAGTTCCGGGGACTACAATGAGCAGTTCTTC. Translation: CASSGDYNEQFF. The chain carries TRBV19 and TRBJ2-1; TRBD2 might be the D (5 bases). The CDR3 has 12 residues. Trimming left V 8 bases short and J 3 bases short, with 8 bases between. The germline gives CDR1 LNHDA, CDR2 SQIVND (reference sequence). Full variable domain (missing parts from reference TRBV19 and TRBJ2-1): DGGITQSPKYLFRKEGQNVTLSCEQNLNHDAMYWYRQDPGQGLRLIYYSQIVNDFQKGDIAEGYSVSREKKESFPLTVTSAQKNPTAFYLCASSGDYNEQFFGPGTRLTVL.

As to this clone: The sample carries other DNA sequences with the same CDR3. The chain links TRBV28 to TRBJ1-4, with TRBD1 identical over 9 bases. Losses at the gene ends were 6 bases for V and 6 bases for J; bases not matched to a gene: 5. Germline V CDR1 and CDR2: MDHEN, SYDVKM. The CDR3 runs to 14 residues. Written as DNA, the CDR3 is TGTGCCAGCAGCCGGGACAGGGAGGATGAAAAACTGTTTTTT. This encodes CASSRDREDEKLFF.

The chain uses TRBV28 and TRBJ2-4, with unresolved D. V lost 2 bases and J 6 bases, leaving 11 bases between the germline ends. CDR1 and CDR2 from the germline V gene are MDHEN and SYDVKM. The CDR3 covers 14 residues. The CDR3 protein is CASSLGEPTNIQYF. CDR3 DNA: TGTGCCAGCAGTTTAGGTGAACCCACAAACATTCAGTACTTC.